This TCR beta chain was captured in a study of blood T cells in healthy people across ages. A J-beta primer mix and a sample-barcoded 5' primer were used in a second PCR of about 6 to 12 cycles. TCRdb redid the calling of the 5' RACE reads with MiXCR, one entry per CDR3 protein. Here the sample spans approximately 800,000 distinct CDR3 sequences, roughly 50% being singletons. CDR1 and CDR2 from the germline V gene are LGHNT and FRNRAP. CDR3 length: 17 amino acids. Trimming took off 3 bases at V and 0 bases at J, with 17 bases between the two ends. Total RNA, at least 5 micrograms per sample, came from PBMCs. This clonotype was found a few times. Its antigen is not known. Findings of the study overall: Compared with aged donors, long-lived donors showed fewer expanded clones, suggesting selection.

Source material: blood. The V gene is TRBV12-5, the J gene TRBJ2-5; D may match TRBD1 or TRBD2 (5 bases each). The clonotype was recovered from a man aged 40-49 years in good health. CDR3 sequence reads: CASGFLIPGRNQETQYF. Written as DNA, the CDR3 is TGTGCTAGTGGTTTCCTTATTCCGGGACGTAACCAAGAGACCCAGTACTTC.